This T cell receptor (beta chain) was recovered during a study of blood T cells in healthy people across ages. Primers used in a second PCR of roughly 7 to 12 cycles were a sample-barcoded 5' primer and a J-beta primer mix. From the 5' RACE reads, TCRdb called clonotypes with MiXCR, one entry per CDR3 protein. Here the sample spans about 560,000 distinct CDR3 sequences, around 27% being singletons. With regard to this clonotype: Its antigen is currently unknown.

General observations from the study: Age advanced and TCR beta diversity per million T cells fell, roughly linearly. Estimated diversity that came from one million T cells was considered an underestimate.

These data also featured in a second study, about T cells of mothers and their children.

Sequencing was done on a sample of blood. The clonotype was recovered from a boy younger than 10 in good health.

The CDR3 nucleotides are TGCAGCGTTGGGGCCCGGCGTGGCGAGCAGTACTTC. Its translation: CSVGARRGEQYF. The chain combines TRBV29-1 with TRBJ2-7, with D hard to call. The CDR3 extends over 12 amino acids. Germline V gene data show CDR1 as SQVTM and CDR2 as ANQGSEA. V was shortened by 4 bases and J by 6 bases, with 13 bases between the two germline ends.